The rows below give T cell receptor beta chains drawn from one sample of a study of tumor-infiltrating lymphocytes in primary liver carcinoma. TCRdb reanalysed the multiplex PCR reads using MiXCR and keeps one entry per CDR3 protein. The repertoire holds about 48,000 distinct CDR3 sequences, with around 79% as singletons. The sample comprised liver tumor tissue from sampling region 3. The receptors come from a man aged 40-49 years with primary liver carcinoma and hepatitis B virus infection. The CDR3 runs from the conserved cysteine through the conserved F or W. Fields, in order: D gene, clone size, J gene, V gene, CDR3 DNA, CDR3 protein. D genes are given only for firm matches. Size values are once, few and many counts, or a class for expanded clones, and some rows have none.

-	-	TRBJ2-1	TRBV13	TGTGCCAGCAGCTTTTGTGTTAATGAGCAGTTCTTC	CASSFCVNEQFF
TRBD2	-	TRBJ2-1	TRBV11-1	TGTGCCATCAGCTTGGGACTAGCGGGAGAACTTGACAATGAGCAGTTCTTC	CAISLGLAGELDNEQFF
TRBD2	few	TRBJ2-7	TRBV11-2	TGTGCCAGCAGCTTATCCGTTGGACTAGCGGGAGGGGGGTACGGGAAGCACTTC	CASSLSVGLAGGGYGKHF
TRBD2	-	TRBJ2-1	TRBV11-2	TGTGCCAACAACTTGGATATCGGACTAGCCATGGGTGATCAGTTCTTC	CANNLDIGLAMGDQFF
TRBD1	many	TRBJ1-3	TRBV10-2	TGCGCCACCCGGACAGGGTTAAGGTCTGGAAACACCATATATTTT	CATRTGLRSGNTIYF
-	many	TRBJ2-3	TRBV28	TGTGCCAGCAGTTTTGGAGGGGCGCTAGGTTCAGATACGCAGTATTTT	CASSFGGALGSDTQYF
-	-	TRBJ2-3	TRBV5-1	TGCGCCAGCAGCTGGAGAGGCAGTAGCACAGAAACGCAGTATTTT	CASSWRGSSTETQYF
-	-	TRBJ1-5	TRBV7-8	TGTGTCAGCAGCTTAGCTAGGGCTCACCCCCAGCATTTT	CVSSLARAHPQHF
TRBD1	once	TRBJ2-5	TRBV6-1	TGTGCCAGCAGGGAAGTAAAGACAGGGAGAGAGACTCAGTACTTC	CASREVKTGRETQYF
-	-	TRBJ2-1	TRBV4-1	TGCGCCAGCAGCCTTTATGATGATGAGCAGTTCTTC	CASSLYDDEQFF
TRBD1	-	TRBJ1-1	TRBV4-1	TGTGCCAGCAGCCAAGATCTAGTCCCCAGTGACAGGGGCAGATCCCTGGTCACTGAAGCTTTCTTT	CASSQDLVPSDRGRSLVTEAFF
TRBD1	-	TRBJ1-4	TRBV29-1	TGCAGCGTTAGCCCGACCGGGACAGGGGTCGAAAAACTGTTTTTT	CSVSPTGTGVEKLFF
-	once	TRBJ1-2	TRBV29-1	TGCAGCGTTGAAGATGGTTACGGCTATGGCCAGACCTTC	CSVEDGYGYGQTF
-	-	TRBJ2-7	TRBV11-2	TGTGCCAGCAGCCTAACTGTCACTGACTACGAGCTGTACTTC	CASSLTVTDYELYF
-	-	TRBJ2-2	TRBV12-3/TRBV12-4	TGTGCCAGCACTTCCCGACATCCTCCCGGGGAGCTGTTTTTT	CASTSRHPPGELFF
-	-	TRBJ2-2	TRBV4-1	TGCGCTAGCAGCTGGCCACTAGGCTCCGGGGAGCTGTTTTTT	CASSWPLGSGELFF
-	-	TRBJ1-5	TRBV6-1	TGTGCCAGCAGTGGGGGCTGGACAATCGATAAGCCCCAGCATTTT	CASSGGWTIDKPQHF
-	medium-sized	TRBJ2-2	TRBV30	TGTGCCTGTCTGGGACTCAGCAGCGCCGGGGAGCTGTTTTTT	CACLGLSSAGELFF
-	-	TRBJ2-7	TRBV6-5	TGTGCCGGCAGTTACTCGCCCCTCTCCACCGAGCAGTGCTTC	CAGSYSPLSTEQCF
-	-	TRBJ1-4	TRBV6-5	TGTGCCAGCAGAACAGGTGGCGGTGATGAAAAACTGGTTTTT	CASRTGGGDEKLVF
-	many	TRBJ2-2	TRBV27	TGTGCCAGCGGTTTGAACACCGGGGAGCTGTTTTTT	CASGLNTGELFF
-	-	TRBJ2-7	TRBV11-2	TGTGCCAGCAGCTTAGTAGGAGGCTCCTATGAGCAGTACTTC	CASSLVGGSYEQYF
-	-	TRBJ2-3	TRBV6-1	TGTACCAGCAGTCAATTAGTGGGTTTAACGACAGATACGCAGTATTTT	CTSSQLVGLTTDTQYF
-	-	TRBJ2-1	TRBV11-2	TGTACCAGTAGCCTCTCCTACCGGGGTCCCGTGAAACGGGTTCGCTCCTACGATGAGCAGTTCTTC	CTSSLSYRGPVKRVRSYDEQFF
-	-	TRBJ1-6	TRBV10-2	TGCGCCAGCAGTGAGCCCAACTCCTATAATTCACCCCTCCACTTT	CASSEPNSYNSPLHF
-	once	TRBJ2-5	TRBV11-2	TGTGCCAGCAGCTTAGTCAGTTGGGGCGGACGGCAAGAGACCCAGTACTTC	CASSLVSWGGRQETQYF
-	-	TRBJ1-1	TRBV12-3/TRBV12-4	TGTACCAGCAGTTTATTAAGGCTAGGGGAAGCTTTCTTT	CTSSLLRLGEAFF
-	many	TRBJ1-5	TRBV6-2/TRBV6-3	TGTGCCAGCAGTCTTCGAGGGGGGTCCAATCAGCCCCAGCATTTT	CASSLRGGSNQPQHF
-	-	TRBJ1-1	TRBV28	TGTGCCAGCAGTCCCGGGGTTGAAGCTTTCTTT	CASSPGVEAFF
-	-	TRBJ2-5	TRBV7-8	TGTGCCAGCAACCTCTCTAGAGGGGGCCAAGAGACCCAGTACTTC	CASNLSRGGQETQYF
-	few	TRBJ2-1	TRBV6-1	TGTGCCAGTTCGGAGTGGCTAGCGAGCGATGAGCAGTTCTTC	CASSEWLASDEQFF
TRBD2	-	TRBJ2-5	TRBV11-2	TGTGCCAGCAGCATACGTCTTGGACTAGCGGCATACCGAGAGACCCAGTACTTC	CASSIRLGLAAYRETQYF
-	many	TRBJ2-3	TRBV30	TGTGCCTGGAGTTCCCTACCCCCATATACGCAGTATTTT	CAWSSLPPYTQYF
TRBD1	-	TRBJ1-1	TRBV6-5	TGTGCTAGCAGAGACATCGGGACAGTGAACACTGAAGCTTTCTTT	CASRDIGTVNTEAFF
-	-	TRBJ1-1	TRBV29-1	TGCAGCGGTTCACGCTGTACCAAGGGGTCTGAAACTTTCTTT	CSGSRCTKGSETFF
-	-	TRBJ1-1	TRBV7-8	TGTGCCAGCAGTAAAGGGGGGGGAAGGGACACTGAAGCTCTCTTT	CASSKGGGRDTEALF
-	-	TRBJ2-3	TRBV9	TGTGCCAGCAGCTTAAGCCTAGGGGAAGATACGCAGTATTTT	CASSLSLGEDTQYF
TRBD1	-	TRBJ1-5	TRBV4-2	TGTGCCAGCAGCCAGGGACAGGGGGTGGACCATCCCCAGCATTTT	CASSQGQGVDHPQHF
-	-	TRBJ2-1	TRBV12-3/TRBV12-4	TGTGCCCGTACTACAGGTCAGAGGGACAATGAGCAGCTCTTC	CARTTGQRDNEQLF
TRBD1	-	TRBJ2-1	TRBV11-1	TGTGCCGTCAGCTCCCCCAGACAGGGGACTTACAATGAGCAGTTCTTC	CAVSSPRQGTYNEQFF
TRBD2	-	TRBJ2-1	TRBV6-2/TRBV6-3	TGTGCCATCAGTGACCCAACTAGCGGGAGAGCCTACAATGAGCAGTTCTTC	CAISDPTSGRAYNEQFF
-	-	TRBJ1-1	TRBV12-3/TRBV12-4	TGTACCAGCAGCGCAGTGAGCACTGAAGCTTTCTTT	CTSSAVSTEAFF